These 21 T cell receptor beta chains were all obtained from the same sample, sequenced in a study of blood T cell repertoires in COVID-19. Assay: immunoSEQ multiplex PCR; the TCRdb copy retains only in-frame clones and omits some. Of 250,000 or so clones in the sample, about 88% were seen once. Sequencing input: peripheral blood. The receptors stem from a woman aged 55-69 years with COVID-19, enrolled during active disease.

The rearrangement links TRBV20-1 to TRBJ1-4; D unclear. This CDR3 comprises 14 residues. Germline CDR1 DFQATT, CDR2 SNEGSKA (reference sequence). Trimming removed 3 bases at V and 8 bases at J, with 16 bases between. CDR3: CSASGGAGTEKLFF. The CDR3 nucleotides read TGCAGTGCTAGTGGAGGCGCCGGAACCGAAAAACTGTTTTTT.

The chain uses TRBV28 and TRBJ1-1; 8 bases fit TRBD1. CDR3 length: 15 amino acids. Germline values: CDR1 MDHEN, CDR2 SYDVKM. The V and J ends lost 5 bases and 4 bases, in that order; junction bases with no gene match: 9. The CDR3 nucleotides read TGTGCCAGCAGTATGACAGGGGTGGTACGCACTGAAGCTTTCTTT. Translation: CASSMTGVVRTEAFF.

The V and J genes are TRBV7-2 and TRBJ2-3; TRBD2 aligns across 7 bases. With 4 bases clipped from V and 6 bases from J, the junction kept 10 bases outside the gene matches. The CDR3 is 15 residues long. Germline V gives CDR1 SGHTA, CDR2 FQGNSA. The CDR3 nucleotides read TGTGCCAGCAGCTCATCCTCGGGGGGAGCCGATACGCAGTATTTT. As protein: CASSSSSGGADTQYF.

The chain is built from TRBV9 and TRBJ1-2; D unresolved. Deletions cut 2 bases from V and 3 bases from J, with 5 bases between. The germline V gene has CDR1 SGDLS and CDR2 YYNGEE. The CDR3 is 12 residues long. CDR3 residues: CASSVSDYGYTF. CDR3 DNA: TGTGCCAGCAGCGTTTCGGACTATGGCTACACCTTC.

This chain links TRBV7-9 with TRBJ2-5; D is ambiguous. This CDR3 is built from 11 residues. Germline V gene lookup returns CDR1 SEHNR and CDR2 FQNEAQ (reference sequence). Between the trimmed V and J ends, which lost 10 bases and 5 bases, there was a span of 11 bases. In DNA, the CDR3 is TGTGCCACCCACTCCGGGGAGACCCAGTACTTC. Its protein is CATHSGETQYF.

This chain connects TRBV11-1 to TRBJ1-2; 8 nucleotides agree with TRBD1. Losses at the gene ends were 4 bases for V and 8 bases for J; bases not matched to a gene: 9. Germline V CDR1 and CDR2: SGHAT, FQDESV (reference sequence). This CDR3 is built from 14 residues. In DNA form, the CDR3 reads TGTGCCAGCAGCTCCTCAGGGGGCCATGAAGGCTACACCTTC. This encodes CASSSSGGHEGYTF. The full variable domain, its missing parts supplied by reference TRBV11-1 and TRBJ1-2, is EAEVAQSPRYKITEKSQAVAFWCDPISGHATLYWYRQILGQGPELLVQFQDESVVDDSQLPKDRFSAERLKGVDSTLKIQPAELGDSAMYLCASSSSGGHEGYTFGSGTRLTVV.

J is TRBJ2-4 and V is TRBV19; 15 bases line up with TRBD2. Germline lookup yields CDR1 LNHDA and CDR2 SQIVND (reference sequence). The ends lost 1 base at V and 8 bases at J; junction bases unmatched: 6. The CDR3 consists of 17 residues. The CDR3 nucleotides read TGTGCCAGTAGTATAGGGACTAGCGGGAGGGCCAGGGACATTCAGTACTTC. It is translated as CASSIGTSGRARDIQYF. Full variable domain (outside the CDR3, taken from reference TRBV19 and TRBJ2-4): DGGITQSPKYLFRKEGQNVTLSCEQNLNHDAMYWYRQDPGQGLRLIYYSQIVNDFQKGDIAEGYSVSREKKESFPLTVTSAQKNPTAFYLCASSIGTSGRARDIQYFGAGTRLSVL.

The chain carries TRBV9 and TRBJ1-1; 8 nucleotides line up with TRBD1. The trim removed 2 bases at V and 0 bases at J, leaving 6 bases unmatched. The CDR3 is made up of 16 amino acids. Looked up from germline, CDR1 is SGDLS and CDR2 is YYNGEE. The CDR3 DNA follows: TGTGCCAGCAGCGTTGGGACAGGAACCGTGAACACTGAAGCTTTCTTT. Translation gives CASSVGTGTVNTEAFF.

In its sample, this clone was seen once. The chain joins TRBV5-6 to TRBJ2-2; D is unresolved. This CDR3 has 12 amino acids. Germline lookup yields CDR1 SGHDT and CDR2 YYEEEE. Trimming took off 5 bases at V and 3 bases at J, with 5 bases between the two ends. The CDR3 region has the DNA TGTGCCAGCAGTTCTTACACCGGGGAGCTGTTTTTT. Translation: CASSSYTGELFF.

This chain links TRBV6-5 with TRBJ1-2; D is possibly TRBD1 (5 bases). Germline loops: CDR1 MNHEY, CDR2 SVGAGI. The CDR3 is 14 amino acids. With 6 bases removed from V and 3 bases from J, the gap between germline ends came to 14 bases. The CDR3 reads CASSLLGGDYGYTF. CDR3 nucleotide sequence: TGTGCCAGCAGCCTCCTGGGGGGGGACTATGGCTACACCTTC.

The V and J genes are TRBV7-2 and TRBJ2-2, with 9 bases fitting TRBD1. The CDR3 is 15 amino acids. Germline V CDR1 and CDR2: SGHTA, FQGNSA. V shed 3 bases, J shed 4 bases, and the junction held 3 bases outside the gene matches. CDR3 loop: CASSFTGGGTGELFF. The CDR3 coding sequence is TGTGCCAGCAGCTTTACAGGGGGCGGCACCGGGGAGCTGTTTTTT.

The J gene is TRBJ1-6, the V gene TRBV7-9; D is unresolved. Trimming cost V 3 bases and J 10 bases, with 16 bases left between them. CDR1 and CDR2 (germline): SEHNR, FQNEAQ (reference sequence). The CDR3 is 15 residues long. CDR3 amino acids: CASSFLGGIGSPLHF. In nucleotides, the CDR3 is TGTGCCAGCAGCTTCTTAGGAGGGATAGGATCACCCCTCCACTTT.

CDR3 coding DNA: TGCAGCGTCAACCTAATTGGACAGGGAAACCCCTACGAGCAGTACTTC. Translating gives CSVNLIGQGNPYEQYF. This chain joins TRBV29-1 and TRBJ2-7; 8 positions agree with TRBD1. There are 16 residues in the CDR3. Per the germline V gene, CDR1 is SQVTM and CDR2 is ANQGSEA. The junction had 15 bases not matched to a gene; V was cut back by 6 bases and J by 2 bases.

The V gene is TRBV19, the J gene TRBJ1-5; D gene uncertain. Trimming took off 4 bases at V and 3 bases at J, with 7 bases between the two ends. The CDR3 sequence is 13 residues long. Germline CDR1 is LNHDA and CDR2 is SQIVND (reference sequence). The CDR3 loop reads CASSNTINQPQHF. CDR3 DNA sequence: TGTGCCAGTAGTAACACGATCAATCAGCCCCAGCATTTT.

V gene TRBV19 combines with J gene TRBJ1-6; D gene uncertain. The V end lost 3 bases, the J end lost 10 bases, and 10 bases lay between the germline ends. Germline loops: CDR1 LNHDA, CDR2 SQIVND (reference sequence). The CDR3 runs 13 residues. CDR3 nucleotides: TGTGCCAGTAGTATCGGGTGGCACTCACCCCTCCACTTT. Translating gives CASSIGWHSPLHF. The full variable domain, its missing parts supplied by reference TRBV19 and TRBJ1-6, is DGGITQSPKYLFRKEGQNVTLSCEQNLNHDAMYWYRQDPGQGLRLIYYSQIVNDFQKGDIAEGYSVSREKKESFPLTVTSAQKNPTAFYLCASSIGWHSPLHFGNGTRLTVT.

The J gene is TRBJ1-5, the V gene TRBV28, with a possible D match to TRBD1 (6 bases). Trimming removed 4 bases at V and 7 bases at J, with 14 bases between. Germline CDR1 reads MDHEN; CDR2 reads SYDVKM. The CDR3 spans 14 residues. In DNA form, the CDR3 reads TGTGCCAGCAGTTCCCCGACAGGTCGGCAGCCCCAGCATTTT. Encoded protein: CASSSPTGRQPQHF. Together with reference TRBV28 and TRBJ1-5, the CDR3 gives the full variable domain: DVKVTQSSRYLVKRTGEKVFLECVQDMDHENMFWYRQDPGLGLRLIYFSYDVKMKEKGDIPEGYSVSREKKERFSLILESASTNQTSMYLCASSSPTGRQPQHFGDGTRLSIL.

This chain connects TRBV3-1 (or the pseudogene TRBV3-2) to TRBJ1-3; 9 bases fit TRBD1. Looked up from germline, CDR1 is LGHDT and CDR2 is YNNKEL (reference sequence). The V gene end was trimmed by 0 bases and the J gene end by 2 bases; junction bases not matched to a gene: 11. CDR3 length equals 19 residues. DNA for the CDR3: TGTGCCAGCAGCCAAGATTTCCGGACAGGGGCGCAGGCTGGAAACACCATATATTTT. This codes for CASSQDFRTGAQAGNTIYF.

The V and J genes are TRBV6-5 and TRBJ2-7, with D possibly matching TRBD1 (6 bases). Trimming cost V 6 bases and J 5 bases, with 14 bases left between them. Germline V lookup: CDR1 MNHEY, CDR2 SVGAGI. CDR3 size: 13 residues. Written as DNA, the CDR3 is TGTGCCAGCAGACCTCAGGGGATCCACGAGCAGTACTTC. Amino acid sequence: CASRPQGIHEQYF.

CDR3: CASSVAGNYEQYF. CDR3 DNA sequence: TGTGCCAGCAGCGTAGCCGGTAACTACGAGCAGTACTTC. The chain couples TRBV9 to TRBJ2-7; D is ambiguous. This CDR3 is built from 13 residues. Germline V gives CDR1 SGDLS, CDR2 YYNGEE. Deletions cut 0 bases from V and 3 bases from J, with 7 bases between.

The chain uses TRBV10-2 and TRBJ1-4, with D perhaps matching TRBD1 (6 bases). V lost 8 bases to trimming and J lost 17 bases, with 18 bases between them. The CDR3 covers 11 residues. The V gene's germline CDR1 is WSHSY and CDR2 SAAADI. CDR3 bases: TGCGCCAGCGGCTTGGGGGGGCACTTATTTTTT. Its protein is CASGLGGHLFF.

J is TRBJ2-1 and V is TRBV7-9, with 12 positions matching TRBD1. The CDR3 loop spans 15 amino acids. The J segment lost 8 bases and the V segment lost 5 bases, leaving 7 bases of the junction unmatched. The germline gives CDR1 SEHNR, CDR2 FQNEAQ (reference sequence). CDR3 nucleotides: TGTGCCAGCAGCAAGGGACAGGGGGCGCCCGATGAGCAGTTCTTC. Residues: CASSKGQGAPDEQFF.